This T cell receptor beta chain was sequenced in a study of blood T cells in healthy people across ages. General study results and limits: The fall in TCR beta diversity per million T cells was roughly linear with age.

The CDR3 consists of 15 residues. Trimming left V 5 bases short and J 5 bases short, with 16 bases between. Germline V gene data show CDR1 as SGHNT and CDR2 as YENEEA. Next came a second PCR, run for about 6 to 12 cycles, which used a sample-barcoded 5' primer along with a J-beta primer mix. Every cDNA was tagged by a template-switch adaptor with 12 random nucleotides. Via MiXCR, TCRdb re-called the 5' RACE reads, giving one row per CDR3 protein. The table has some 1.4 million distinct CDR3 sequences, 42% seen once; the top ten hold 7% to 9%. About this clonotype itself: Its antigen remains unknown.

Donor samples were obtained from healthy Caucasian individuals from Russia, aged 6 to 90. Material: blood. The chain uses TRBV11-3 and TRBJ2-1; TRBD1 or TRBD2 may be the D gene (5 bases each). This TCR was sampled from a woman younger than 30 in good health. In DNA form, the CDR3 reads TGTGCCAGCAGCCAATGGGGGAGTTCGAACAATGAGCAGTTCTTC. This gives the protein CASSQWGSSNNEQFF.